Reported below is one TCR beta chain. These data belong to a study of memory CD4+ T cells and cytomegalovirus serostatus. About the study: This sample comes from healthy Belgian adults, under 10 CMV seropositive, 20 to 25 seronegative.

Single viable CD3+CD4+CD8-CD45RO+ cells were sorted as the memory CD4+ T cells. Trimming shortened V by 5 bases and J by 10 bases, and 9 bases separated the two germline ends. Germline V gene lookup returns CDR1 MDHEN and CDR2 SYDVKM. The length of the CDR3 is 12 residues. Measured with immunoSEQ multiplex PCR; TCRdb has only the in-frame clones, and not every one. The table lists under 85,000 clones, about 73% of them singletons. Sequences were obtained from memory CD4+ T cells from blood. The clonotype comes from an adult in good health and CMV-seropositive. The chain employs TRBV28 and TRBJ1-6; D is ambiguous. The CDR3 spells CASSLEVSPLHF. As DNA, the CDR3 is TGTGCCAGCAGTCTAGAAGTATCACCCCTCCACTTT.